This is a list of T cell receptor beta chains from one sample in a study of blood T cell repertoires in COVID-19. Libraries were prepared by immunoSEQ multiplex PCR; TCRdb keeps only in-frame clonotypes and omits some of them. The sample has 150,000 or so clones, about 86% seen once; the top ten hold roughly 18%. Sequenced material: peripheral blood. The receptors come from a woman aged 80 or over with acute or convalescent COVID-19. CDR3s include the opening cysteine and the closing phenylalanine or tryptophan. The order of the fields is V gene, clone size, D gene, J gene, CDR3 DNA, CDR3 protein. D genes are given only for firm matches. Size is stated for part of the rows, as once, few or many counts, or as a class when the clone is expanded.

TRBV5-1	-	TRBD1	TRBJ2-7	TGCGCCAGCAGCGGAGACAGGGGGCGAGGATCCGCCTACGAGCAGTACTTC	CASSGDRGRGSAYEQYF
TRBV4-2	once	-	TRBJ2-1	TGTGCCAGCACCTCGGAGGGCAATGATGAGCAGTTCTTC	CASTSEGNDEQFF
TRBV2	-	TRBD1	TRBJ1-3	TGTGCCAGCAGAGGGACAGGGGGCTCTGGAAACACCATATATTTT	CASRGTGGSGNTIYF
TRBV7-9	-	-	TRBJ1-1	TGTGCCAGCAGCCTATGGACAGAGAACACTGAAGCTTTCTTT	CASSLWTENTEAFF
TRBV10-3	-	-	TRBJ2-1	TGTGCCATCAGTGAGTCGAGGGCTTACAATGAGCAGTTCTTC	CAISESRAYNEQFF
TRBV7-7	-	-	TRBJ2-5	TGTGCTAGCAGCGCCCATGGCGGGGGCGCGGAGACCCAGTACTTC	CASSAHGGGAETQYF
TRBV6-2/TRBV6-3	-	-	TRBJ1-6	TGTGCCAGCAGTTACTCTAGATCACCCCTCCACTTT	CASSYSRSPLHF
TRBV6-5	-	TRBD1	TRBJ1-6	TGTGCCAGCCTCGGACAGGGGCTTAAGTCCCTCCACTTT	CASLGQGLKSLHF
TRBV28	-	-	TRBJ1-2	TGTGCCAGCAACGGGTTAGGACCAGGGAACTATGGCTACACCTTC	CASNGLGPGNYGYTF
TRBV7-2	-	-	TRBJ2-2	TGTGCCAGCAGCTTAAGAGGGGGGGCGAGCGGGGAGCTGTTTTTT	CASSLRGGASGELFF
TRBV3-1/TRBV3-2	-	TRBD2	TRBJ2-5	TGTGCCAGCAGCCCCAGCGGGAGAGGGGGGAAGACCCAGTACTTC	CASSPSGRGGKTQYF
TRBV5-1	once	TRBD2	TRBJ2-1	TGCGCCAGCAGCTTGCTAGCGGGGTCCTCCAATGAGCAGTTCTTC	CASSLLAGSSNEQFF
TRBV5-1	-	TRBD2	TRBJ2-7	TGCGCCAGCACCGTGGAGGGGACTAGCGGACCGGAGCAGTACTTC	CASTVEGTSGPEQYF
TRBV7-8	-	-	TRBJ1-1	TGTGCCAGCAGCTTAGATATGAACACTGAAGCTTTCTTT	CASSLDMNTEAFF
TRBV10-3	-	-	TRBJ2-1	TGTGCCATCAGTGAGTCGGAAGCGGGCACCTCCTACAATGAGCAGTTCTTC	CAISESEAGTSYNEQFF
TRBV5-5	-	-	TRBJ2-7	TGTGCCAGCAGCTTACAGGACGGAGCCTACGAGCAGTACTTC	CASSLQDGAYEQYF
TRBV6-2/TRBV6-3	-	TRBD2	TRBJ2-7	TGTGCCAGCAGTCACCGACTAGCGGGGCTCTCCTCCTACGAGCAGTACTTC	CASSHRLAGLSSYEQYF
TRBV28	-	TRBD1	TRBJ1-5	TGTGCCAGCAGTTTATCAGGGGGCCGCAATCAGCCCCAGCATTTT	CASSLSGGRNQPQHF
TRBV5-1	-	-	TRBJ2-1	TGCGCCAGCAGACCGGCGGGGTGGCAGGGTGAGCAGTTCTTC	CASRPAGWQGEQFF
TRBV5-4	-	-	TRBJ2-3	TGTGCCAGCAGCGCCAGACTAAAAGATACGCAGTATTTT	CASSARLKDTQYF
TRBV19	-	-	TRBJ2-1	TGTGCCAGTAGTGGTCTCGCCCAGTGGGAGCAGTTCTTC	CASSGLAQWEQFF
TRBV12-2	-	-	TRBJ2-7	TGTGCAAGTCGCTTAGAGGGCGGGGTGAGCTACGAGCAGTACTTC	CASRLEGGVSYEQYF
TRBV19	-	-	TRBJ1-5	TGTGCCAGTAGTATAGATGGGCAGGGAACTCAGCCCCAGCATTTT	CASSIDGQGTQPQHF
TRBV5-1	-	TRBD1	TRBJ2-1	TGCGCCAGCAGCTCAACCGGGACAGCTTTAAATGAGCAGTTCTTC	CASSSTGTALNEQFF
TRBV7-2	-	TRBD1	TRBJ2-3	TGTGCCAGCAGGTTCGGGACAGCTTCTTTTAACACAGATACGCAGTATTTT	CASRFGTASFNTDTQYF
TRBV29-1	-	TRBD1	TRBJ1-1	TGCAGCGTTGGCCAGACAGGGGGCGGAACTGAAGCTTTCTTT	CSVGQTGGGTEAFF
TRBV5-1	-	-	TRBJ1-2	TGCGCCAGCAGCTTGGGGGGGCTCAGGAGCTATGGCTACACCTTC	CASSLGGLRSYGYTF
TRBV5-4	-	-	TRBJ2-7	TGTGCCAGCAGCTTGGCCATGCCGGGGTCCTACGAGCAGTACTTC	CASSLAMPGSYEQYF
TRBV9	-	-	TRBJ1-6	TGTGCCAGCAGCCCAGGGGAGCGCTCACCCCTCCACTTT	CASSPGERSPLHF
TRBV5-1	few	TRBD2	TRBJ2-3	TGCGCCAGCAGTTATACTAGCGGAGGTAGCACAGATACGCAGTATTTT	CASSYTSGGSTDTQYF
TRBV14	-	TRBD2	TRBJ2-5	TGTGCCAGCAGCCGGCGACCGGGACTAGCGGAAGAGACCCAGTACTTC	CASSRRPGLAEETQYF
TRBV18	-	TRBD2	TRBJ2-3	TGTGCCAGCTCTAGCGGGAAGGCAGATACGCAGTATTTT	CASSSGKADTQYF
TRBV4-2	-	TRBD2	TRBJ2-3	TGTGCCAGCAGCCAAGATGGGACTAGCGGGAGAGGGACAGATACGCAGTATTTT	CASSQDGTSGRGTDTQYF
TRBV4-2	-	TRBD2	TRBJ2-2	TGTGCCAGCAGGACTAGCGGGAATCAGGTCGGCACCGGGGAGCTGTTTTTT	CASRTSGNQVGTGELFF
TRBV29-1	-	-	TRBJ1-3	TGCAGCGTTGACTTCGGGACTGGAAACACCATATATTTT	CSVDFGTGNTIYF
TRBV7-9	-	-	TRBJ2-1	TGTGCCAGCAGCGCCTCCGGGACTCCCCGAAATGAGCAGTTCTTC	CASSASGTPRNEQFF
TRBV5-4	-	TRBD2	TRBJ2-7	TGTGCCAGCAGCTTCAGTTGGCGGGGGGGGCACGAGCAGTACTTC	CASSFSWRGGHEQYF
TRBV30	few	-	TRBJ1-4	TGTGCCTGGAGAGGGGGTGGTGAAAAACTGTTTTTT	CAWRGGGEKLFF
TRBV4-1	-	TRBD1	TRBJ1-6	TGCGCCAGCAGCCAATCCACCGGGACAGGGAGTTCACCCCTCCACTTT	CASSQSTGTGSSPLHF